This record covers a single T cell receptor beta chain. The data originate from a study of type 1 and type 2 diabetes patients. Genomic DNA was the PCR template. The TCR beta CDR3 region was amplified using 30 forward and 13 reverse primers. TCRdb fed the multiplex PCR reads into MiXCR, producing one record per CDR3 protein. The sample has about 290,000 distinct CDR3 sequences, roughly 50% seen once. V lost 6 bases and J lost 4; bases outside the gene matches: 8. Germline lookup yields CDR1 ENHRY and CDR2 SYGVKD. There are 15 residues in the CDR3. Input material: peripheral blood mononuclear cells (PBMCs). The sequence was obtained from a man between 18 and 35 years old with type 2 diabetes. The chain recombines TRBV10-3 with TRBJ2-1; 8 positions match TRBD2. As DNA, the CDR3 is TGTGCCATCAGCTCACTAGCGGAGGCTTACAATGAGCAGTTCTTC. This translates into CAISSLAEAYNEQFF.